The source of this TCR beta chain is a study of control samples from healthy donors and cancer patients. TCRdb's table, derived via immunoSEQ multiplex PCR, lists solely in-frame clones and lacks some. Of around 140,000 clones in the sample, 91% were seen once. Germline V gene sequence: CDR1 SQVTM, CDR2 ANQGSEA. V dropped 0 bases and J dropped 6; count of bases not matched to a gene: 10. This CDR3 is 15 amino acids long. The chain recombines TRBV29-1 with TRBJ1-2, with TRBD1 matching over 7 bases. Sequenced material: blood. This TCR was recovered from a man aged 25-45 years in good health. CDR3 loop: CSVEDRDSTSNGYTF. The CDR3 DNA sequence: TGCAGCGTTGAAGATCGGGACAGCACCTCCAATGGCTACACCTTC.